The 18 T cell receptor beta chains below all came from one sample that was sequenced in a study of T cells in Graves' hyperthyroidism and ophthalmopathy. Amplification of TCR beta CDR3 regions used RNA as the template. The primer set for the first-round RT-PCR of the TCR CDR3 was HTBI. Using its own MiXCR run on the multiplex PCR reads, TCRdb lists one record per CDR3 protein. Of a few hundred thousand distinct CDR3 sequences in the sample, more than 15% were seen once. The material sequenced was blood. The receptors stem from a woman aged 25 to 39 with Graves' hyperthyroidism.

The chain carries TRBV4-1 and TRBJ1-5; weak D call: TRBD1 (6 bases). The CDR3 is made up of 15 amino acids. Germline CDR1 is MGHRA and CDR2 is YSYEKL. V lost 11 bases and J 3 bases, leaving 20 bases between the germline ends. The CDR3 DNA is TGCGCCGGCACCCAGGGGTACAGACTCAATCAGCCCCAGCATTTT. Its protein product is CAGTQGYRLNQPQHF.

The DNA for the CDR3 is TGTGCTAGTGGTTTGATTCTTCGGGACAGAATTGCTGGAAACACCATATATTTT. This encodes CASGLILRDRIAGNTIYF. The gene calls are TRBV12-5 and TRBJ1-3; 7 bases align to TRBD1. Trimming took 2 bases from V and 2 from J; bases not matched to a gene: 12. This CDR3 has 18 residues. Germline assignment: CDR1 LGHNT and CDR2 FRNRAP.

This clonotype was seen many times. The chain joins TRBV3-1 to TRBJ2-4; possible D gene TRBD2, 6 bases. CDR3 length equals 17 residues. The V end was cut by 4 bases, the J end by 0 bases, with 16 bases between. Germline loops: CDR1 LGHDT, CDR2 YNNKEL (reference sequence). This chain's CDR3 is CASSLFPGALAKNIQYF. The DNA for the CDR3 is TGTGCCAGCAGCCTCTTCCCGGGAGCACTAGCCAAAAACATTCAGTACTTC. The whole variable domain, remainder taken from reference TRBV3-1 and TRBJ2-4, is DTAVSQTPKYLVTQMGNDKSIKCEQNLGHDTMYWYKQDSKKFLKIMFSYNNKELIINETVPNRFSPKSPDKAHLNLHINSLELGDSAVYFCASSLFPGALAKNIQYFGAGTRLSVL.

This clonotype was counted between two and nine times. V is TRBV13 and J is TRBJ1-4; D perhaps matches TRBD1 (5 bases). Germline V gene data show CDR1 as PRHDT and CDR2 as FYEKMQ (reference sequence). Trimming took 6 bases from V and 4 from J, leaving 15 bases between them. This CDR3 has 15 amino acids. CDR3: CASSLRDGGNEKLFF. In nucleotides, the CDR3 is TGTGCCAGCAGTCTCAGGGACGGGGGTAATGAAAAACTGTTTTTT.

This clonotype appeared many times. The V and J genes are TRBV2 and TRBJ2-7; D gene uncertain. The CDR3 is 11 residues long. Trimming cost V 6 bases and J 4 bases, with 7 bases left between them. In germline, CDR1 is SNHLY, CDR2 FYNNEI. The CDR3 region has the DNA TGTGCCAGCAGAATCACGTACGAGCAGTACTTC. Translating it yields CASRITYEQYF.

The chain uses TRBV27 and TRBJ1-2; no clear D gene. The V gene's germline CDR1 is MNHEY and CDR2 SMNVEV (reference sequence). The V gene lost 5 bases and the J gene lost 5 bases, with 9 bases spanning the gap. The CDR3 consists of 12 residues. This CDR3 reads CASSPDGYGYTF. The CDR3 coding sequence is TGTGCCAGCAGTCCTGACGGGTATGGCTACACCTTC.

The table lists this clonotype with many counts. The gene calls are TRBV2 and TRBJ2-4, with D perhaps being TRBD1 or TRBD2 (5 bases each). The ends were cut back, 6 bases at V and 6 bases at J, with 12 bases in the middle. The CDR3 is 13 amino acids. Per the germline V gene, CDR1 is SNHLY and CDR2 is FYNNEI. CDR3 sequence reads: CASSLGAGNIQYF. DNA of the CDR3: TGTGCCAGCAGCCTCGGGGCGGGAAACATTCAGTACTTC.

This clonotype has ten or more counts. The V and J genes are TRBV10-3 and TRBJ1-1; the match to TRBD1 covers 7 bases. CDR3 length: 13 amino acids. From germline, CDR1 is ENHRY and CDR2 SYGVKD. V was pared by 10 bases and J by 1 base, with 6 bases of the junction left unmatched. The CDR3: CASRDRRNTEAFF. CDR3 DNA: TGTGCCAGCCGGGACAGACGGAACACTGAAGCTTTCTTT.

J is TRBJ2-3 and V is TRBV6-1, with TRBD2 matching 9 bases. This CDR3 has 18 amino acids. The germline V gene encodes CDR1 MNHNS and CDR2 SASEGT. The junction had 17 bases not matched to a gene; V was cut back by 6 bases and J by 4 bases. CDR3 protein: CASRTGRIAGVVSDTQYF. The CDR3 bases are TGTGCCAGCAGGACAGGGAGGATAGCGGGAGTTGTTTCAGATACGCAGTATTTT.

The chain uses TRBV27 and TRBJ1-6; D unclear. Looked up from germline, CDR1 is MNHEY and CDR2 is SMNVEV (reference sequence). The CDR3 loop spans 12 amino acids. V was pared by 3 bases and J by 8 bases, with 5 bases between. In DNA form, the CDR3 reads TGTGCCAGCAGTTTTATTGATTCACCCCTCCACTTT. It encodes CASSFIDSPLHF.

The genes are TRBV7-9 and TRBJ1-5; D not resolved. The V gene lost 8 bases and the J gene lost 1 base, with 6 bases spanning the gap. The germline V gene encodes CDR1 SEHNR and CDR2 FQNEAQ (reference sequence). This CDR3 has 12 residues. The chain's CDR3 is CASARSNQPQHF. CDR3 in DNA: TGTGCCAGCGCCCGGAGCAATCAGCCCCAGCATTTT.

There are many counts of this clonotype. CDR3 DNA sequence: TGTGCCAGCAGTTTAGGCAGGGGGAATAACGAGCAGTACTTC. It codes for CASSLGRGNNEQYF. The V and J genes are TRBV27 and TRBJ2-7; 7 bases fit TRBD1. Trimming removed 2 bases from V and 5 bases from J; junction bases left unmatched: 6. This CDR3 has 14 amino acids. The germline V gene encodes CDR1 MNHEY and CDR2 SMNVEV (reference sequence).

This clonotype was seen a handful of times. The chain recombines TRBV3-1 with TRBJ2-2; 11 bases are a match to TRBD2. Trimming cost V 4 bases and J 9 bases; bases outside gene matches: 7. This CDR3 contains 15 residues. CDR1 and CDR2 from the germline V gene are LGHDT and YNNKEL (reference sequence). CDR3 nucleotide sequence: TGTGCCAGCAGCCTCGGGACTAGCGGTTCTCGGGAGCTGTTTTTT. Protein: CASSLGTSGSRELFF.

This clonotype was picked up one time. The V gene is TRBV20-1, the J gene TRBJ1-5, with TRBD1 matching 10 bases. The CDR3 consists of 14 residues. Germline CDR1 reads DFQATT; CDR2 reads SNEGSKA (reference sequence). The ends lost 3 bases at V and 4 bases at J; junction bases unmatched: 3. As DNA, the CDR3 is TGCAGTGCTAGTCGGGGACAGGGGAATCAGCCCCAGCATTTT. Translation: CSASRGQGNQPQHF.

This clonotype came up many times. The genes are TRBV5-6 and TRBJ2-7; 10 nucleotides match TRBD1. V was pared by 4 bases and J by 4 bases, with 8 bases of the junction left unmatched. CDR1 and CDR2 (germline): SGHDT, YYEEEE. CDR3 size: 15 residues. As DNA, the CDR3 is TGTGCCAGCAGCCCGACAGGGGGCGATCGTTACGAGCAGTACTTC. Residues: CASSPTGGDRYEQYF. Based on the CDR3 plus reference TRBV5-6 and TRBJ2-7, the full variable domain is DAGVTQSPTHLIKTRGQQVTLRCSPKSGHDTVSWYQQALGQGPQFIFQYYEEEERQRGNFPDRFSGHQFPNYSSELNVNALLLGDSALYLCASSPTGGDRYEQYFGPGTRLTVT.

This clonotype has at least ten counts. The V and J genes are TRBV11-2 and TRBJ1-5, with D unclear. Germline V gene data show CDR1 as SGHAT and CDR2 as FQNNGV. The CDR3 loop spans 14 amino acids. V was pared by 1 base and J by 9 bases, with 13 bases between. The CDR3 DNA reads as TGTGCCAGCAGCTTAGTCGAGGGTGTGGGGCCCCAGCATTTT. This translates into CASSLVEGVGPQHF.

Ten or more counts support this clonotype. This chain uses TRBV27 with TRBJ2-1; 7 bases fit TRBD2. Per germline, CDR1 MNHEY and CDR2 SMNVEV (reference sequence). V was clipped by 3 bases and J by 4 bases; unmatched bases: 6. CDR3 length equals 15 residues. This chain's CDR3 is CASSFIGRKYNEQFF. In DNA form, the CDR3 reads TGTGCCAGCAGTTTTATCGGGAGGAAATACAATGAGCAGTTCTTC.

This clonotype was seen at least ten times. The chain combines TRBV12-3 or TRBV12-4 with TRBJ2-7, with TRBD1 identical over 10 bases. The DNA end is a closer match to TRBJ2-1, so the J assignment may be wrong. This CDR3 is built from 14 residues. The CDR3 is CASRAGQGTYEQFF. DNA for the CDR3: TGTGCCAGCAGGGCGGGACAGGGGACCTACGAGCAGTTCTTC.